This T cell receptor beta chain was identified during a study of PD-1 blockade in classical Hodgkin lymphoma. Overall study findings and caveats: What drove the repertoire differences, possibly disease activity or prior therapy, has not been defined. At C4D1, TCR diversity had climbed significantly for CD4+ cells, though not for CD8+ cells. Diminished baseline TCR diversity has been reported in newly diagnosed patients relative to healthy donors.

The assay was immunoSEQ multiplex PCR, and TCRdb's table has in-frame clones only and misses some. This sample has about 29,000 clones; less than 80% occur once, and the top ten carry about 32%. About this clone: What it recognizes is unknown.

The CDR3 has 15 amino acids. CDR1 is SGDLS, CDR2 YYNGEE, per germline. Trimming pared 7 bases from V and 0 bases from J, leaving 15 bases between. Relapse was seen in all patients after autologous stem cell transplantation, and brentuximab vedotin exposure was variable. Complete response, partial response or progressive disease constituted the best responses recorded. The J gene is TRBJ2-3, the V gene TRBV9; the D gene could be TRBD1 or TRBD2 (6 bases each). The sequencing here drew on peripheral blood mononuclear cells (PBMCs), taken before the second cycle of nivolumab. The receptor was isolated from a human donor with classical Hodgkin lymphoma. The DNA of the CDR3 is TGTGCCAGCTCGGGGGCCGAGACTAGCACAGATACGCAGTATTTT. It is translated as CASSGAETSTDTQYF.